Following are 16 T cell receptor beta chains from one sample sequenced in a study of blood T cell repertoires in COVID-19. Assay: immunoSEQ multiplex PCR; the TCRdb copy retains only in-frame clones and omits some. The repertoire consists of around 300,000 clones, with around 90% occurring once and the leading ten covering approximately 2.9%. The sequencing input was peripheral blood. These receptors all come from a woman between 25 and 40 years old with COVID-19, enrolled during active disease.

The chain combines TRBV5-1 with TRBJ1-2; 10 bases line up with TRBD1. Germline trimming cut 3 bases from V and 7 bases from J; bases unmatched to any gene: 9. The V gene's germline CDR1 is SGHRS and CDR2 YFSETQ. The CDR3 has 15 amino acids. CDR3 coding DNA: TGCGCCAGCAGCTGGTCCCCGGGACAGGGGAGTGGCTACACCTTC. This encodes CASSWSPGQGSGYTF.

This clone came up once. CDR3 residues: CASSPTTPYEQYF. The CDR3 region has the DNA TGTGCCAGCAGCCCGACTACCCCCTACGAGCAGTACTTC. The rearrangement joins TRBV14 to TRBJ2-7; D may be TRBD2 (5 bases). The germline V and J ends were trimmed by 4 bases and 2 bases, with 9 bases remaining between them. Germline assignment: CDR1 SGHDN and CDR2 FVKESK. The CDR3 extends over 13 amino acids.

This rearrangement joins TRBV29-1 to TRBJ2-2; D is unresolved. The CDR3 is 12 residues long. CDR1 is SQVTM, CDR2 ANQGSEA, per germline. Trimming pared 5 bases from V and 8 bases from J, leaving 12 bases between. Written as DNA, the CDR3 is TGCAGCGTTCCAGTACGTGGTGGGGAGCTGTTTTTT. The encoded protein is CSVPVRGGELFF.

CDR3: CASSLGTVQETQYF. DNA for the CDR3: TGTGCCAGCAGCTTGGGGACAGTACAAGAGACCCAGTACTTC. The chain has TRBV11-2 and TRBJ2-5; 7 positions agree with TRBD1. Germline assignment: CDR1 SGHAT and CDR2 FQNNGV. The CDR3 is made up of 14 amino acids. Germline trimming cut 3 bases from V and 2 bases from J; bases unmatched to any gene: 3. Full variable domain (rest looked up from reference TRBV11-2 and TRBJ2-5): EAGVAQSPRYKIIEKRQSVAFWCNPISGHATLYWYQQILGQGPKLLIQFQNNGVVDDSQLPKDRFSAERLKGVDSTLKIQPAKLEDSAVYLCASSLGTVQETQYFGPGTRLLVL.

The chain joins TRBV5-1 to TRBJ1-1; TRBD1 might be the D (5 bases). The germline V gene encodes CDR1 SGHRS and CDR2 YFSETQ. The CDR3 contains 14 residues. V dropped 1 base and J dropped 0 bases, with 7 bases sitting between them. CDR3 sequence: CASSLLGVNTEAFF. CDR3 DNA: TGCGCCAGCAGCTTGCTAGGGGTGAACACTGAAGCTTTCTTT. Combining the CDR3 with reference TRBV5-1 and TRBJ1-1 gives the whole variable domain KAGVTQTPRYLIKTRGQQVTLSCSPISGHRSVSWYQQTPGQGLQFLFEYFSETQRNKGNFPGRFSGRQFSNSRSEMNVSTLELGDSALYLCASSLLGVNTEAFFGQGTRLTVV.

The V and J genes are TRBV12-3 or TRBV12-4 and TRBJ2-2; TRBD1 aligns across 8 bases. The CDR3 has 13 residues. V lost 5 bases and J lost 6; bases outside the gene matches: 2. The CDR3 reads CASSTDRAGELFF. DNA for the CDR3: TGTGCCAGCAGTACGGACAGGGCCGGGGAGCTGTTTTTT.

The chain couples TRBV28 to TRBJ1-2; 7 positions match TRBD1. This CDR3 is 14 amino acids long. The V gene's germline CDR1 is MDHEN and CDR2 SYDVKM. With V trimmed by 6 bases and J by 1 base, 5 bases remained unmatched. The DNA of the CDR3 is TGTGCCAGCAGAACGGGACAGAGTAACTATGGCTACACCTTC. It specifies CASRTGQSNYGYTF.

This clone was observed once. The V and J genes are TRBV5-4 and TRBJ1-2; 9 bases agree with TRBD1. The germline V gene has CDR1 SGHNT and CDR2 YYREEE (reference sequence). Trimming at V came to 2 bases and at J to 4 bases, leaving 6 bases not matched to a gene. The length of the CDR3 is 15 residues. CDR3 loop: CASSLAGTGTYGYTF. The DNA of the CDR3 is TGTGCCAGCAGCTTAGCCGGGACAGGGACCTATGGCTACACCTTC.

The rearrangement uses TRBV2 and TRBJ2-1; 13 bases are shared with TRBD2. The V and J ends lost 7 bases and 4 bases, in that order; junction bases with no gene match: 19. This CDR3 spans 20 amino acids. Germline V gene sequence: CDR1 SNHLY, CDR2 FYNNEI. CDR3 sequence (DNA): TGTGCCAGCACCTTACTAGCGGGAGGGCAGGCCTCGAGACTTTACAATGAGCAGTTCTTC. Amino acids: CASTLLAGGQASRLYNEQFF.

This chain links TRBV5-5 with TRBJ2-1, with 7 bases identical to TRBD1. This CDR3 is built from 15 residues. Looked up from germline, CDR1 is SGHKS and CDR2 is YYEKEE (reference sequence). The ends lost 4 bases at V and 4 bases at J; junction bases unmatched: 8. The CDR3 bases are TGTGCCAGCAGCCCGACAGGGTCCCCTTACAATGAGCAGTTCTTC. Translated, it gives CASSPTGSPYNEQFF.

In the case of this clone: The same CDR3 is also encoded by other DNA sequences in this sample. The V call is TRBV11-2, the J call TRBJ1-1; D is uncertain. Trimming left V 5 bases short and J 0 bases short, with 7 bases between. CDR1 and CDR2 (germline): SGHAT, FQNNGV. The CDR3 is 13 residues long. The DNA for the CDR3 is TGTGCCAGCAGCCTAGGAGTGAACACTGAAGCTTTCTTT. It encodes CASSLGVNTEAFF.

The genes are TRBV29-1 and TRBJ2-1; D perhaps matches TRBD2 (6 bases). The CDR3 has 12 residues. Between the trimmed V and J ends, which lost 6 bases and 6 bases, there was a span of 12 bases. Germline CDR1 and CDR2: SQVTM and ANQGSEA. CDR3 sequence: CSVTSYGNEQFF. The CDR3 DNA follows: TGCAGCGTGACTAGTTATGGCAATGAGCAGTTCTTC.

This rearrangement joins TRBV12-3 or TRBV12-4 to TRBJ2-1, with D perhaps matching TRBD1 (5 bases). The length of the CDR3 is 13 residues. V was cut by 2 bases and J by 8 bases, with 10 bases left in between. The CDR3 sequence: CASSLRGNDEQFF. CDR3 coding DNA: TGTGCCAGCAGTTTAAGGGGCAATGATGAGCAGTTCTTC.

This chain connects TRBV11-2 to TRBJ2-4; D not certain. Deletions cut 3 bases from V and 0 bases from J, with 9 bases between. Germline V gives CDR1 SGHAT, CDR2 FQNNGV. The CDR3 covers 15 residues. In DNA, the CDR3 is TGTGCCAGCAGCTTTACGAGCGTAGCCAAAAACATTCAGTACTTC. Amino acid sequence: CASSFTSVAKNIQYF. Full variable domain (outside the CDR3, taken from reference TRBV11-2 and TRBJ2-4): EAGVAQSPRYKIIEKRQSVAFWCNPISGHATLYWYQQILGQGPKLLIQFQNNGVVDDSQLPKDRFSAERLKGVDSTLKIQPAKLEDSAVYLCASSFTSVAKNIQYFGAGTRLSVL.

The gene calls are TRBV7-2 and TRBJ1-5; TRBD1 might be the D (5 bases). V was trimmed by 5 bases and J by 2 bases, leaving 19 bases between them. Germline V gives CDR1 SGHTA, CDR2 FQGNSA. The CDR3 sequence is 17 residues long. For the CDR3, the DNA is TGTGCCAGCAGCAAAAGTGCGGGGGAGGGCCGCAATCAGCCCCAGCATTTT. Protein sequence: CASSKSAGEGRNQPQHF. Full variable domain (outside the CDR3, taken from reference TRBV7-2 and TRBJ1-5): GAGVSQSPSNKVTEKGKDVELRCDPISGHTALYWYRQSLGQGLEFLIYFQGNSAPDKSGLPSDRFSAERTGGSVSTLTIQRTQQEDSAVYLCASSKSAGEGRNQPQHFGDGTRLSIL.

This rearrangement joins TRBV5-6 to TRBJ2-2; 7 nucleotides line up with TRBD1. V lost 1 base to trimming and J lost 6 bases; unmatched junction nucleotides: 6. The V gene's germline CDR1 is SGHDT and CDR2 YYEEEE. The CDR3 loop spans 15 amino acids. The CDR3 spells CASSLLGGLPGELFF. Written as DNA, the CDR3 is TGTGCCAGCAGCTTGTTAGGGGGCCTCCCCGGGGAGCTGTTTTTT. The variable domain in full, completed from reference TRBV5-6 and TRBJ2-2, reads DAGVTQSPTHLIKTRGQQVTLRCSPKSGHDTVSWYQQALGQGPQFIFQYYEEEERQRGNFPDRFSGHQFPNYSSELNVNALLLGDSALYLCASSLLGGLPGELFFGEGSRLTVL.